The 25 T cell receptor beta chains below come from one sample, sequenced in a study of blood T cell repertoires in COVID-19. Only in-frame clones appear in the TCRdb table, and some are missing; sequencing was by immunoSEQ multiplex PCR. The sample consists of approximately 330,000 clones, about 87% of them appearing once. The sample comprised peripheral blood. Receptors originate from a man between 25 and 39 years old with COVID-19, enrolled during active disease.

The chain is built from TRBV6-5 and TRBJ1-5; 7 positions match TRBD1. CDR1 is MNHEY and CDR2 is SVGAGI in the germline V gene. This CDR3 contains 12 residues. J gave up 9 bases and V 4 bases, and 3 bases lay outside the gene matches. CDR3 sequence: CASSSTGLPQHF. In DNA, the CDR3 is TGTGCCAGCAGTTCGACAGGGTTGCCCCAGCATTTT.

The CDR3 nucleotides read TGTGCCAGCAGCTTACGACAGGGGAGGAATCAGCCCCAGCATTTT. Translating it yields CASSLRQGRNQPQHF. The rearrangement joins TRBV7-2 to TRBJ1-5, with TRBD1 matching 8 bases. CDR1 is SGHTA, CDR2 FQGNSA, per germline. The junction had 4 bases not matched to a gene; V was cut back by 2 bases and J by 4 bases. The CDR3 is 15 residues long.

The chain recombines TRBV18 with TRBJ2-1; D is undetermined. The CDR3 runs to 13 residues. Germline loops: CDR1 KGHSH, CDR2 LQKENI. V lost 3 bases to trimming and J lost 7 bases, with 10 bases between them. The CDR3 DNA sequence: TGTGCCAGCTCACCCCCCGGGTGGAATGAGCAGTTCTTC. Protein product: CASSPPGWNEQFF. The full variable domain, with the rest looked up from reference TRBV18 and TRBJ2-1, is NAGVMQNPRHLVRRRGQEARLRCSPMKGHSHVYWYRQLPEEGLKFMVYLQKENIIDESGMPKERFSAEFPKEGPSILRIQQVVRGDSAAYFCASSPPGWNEQFFGPGTRLTVL.

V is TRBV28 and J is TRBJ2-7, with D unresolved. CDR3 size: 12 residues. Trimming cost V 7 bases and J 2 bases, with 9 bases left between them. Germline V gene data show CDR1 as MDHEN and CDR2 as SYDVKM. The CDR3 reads CASKSGAYEQYF. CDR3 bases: TGTGCCAGCAAGTCCGGAGCCTACGAGCAGTACTTC.

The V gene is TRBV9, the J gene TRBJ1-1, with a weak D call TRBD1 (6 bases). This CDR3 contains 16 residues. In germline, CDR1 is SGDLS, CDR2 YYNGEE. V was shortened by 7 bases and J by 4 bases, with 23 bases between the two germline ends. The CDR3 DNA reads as TGTGCCAGCCCCCGGGGGGGCGAAATTTGTGTCACTGAAGCTTTCTTT. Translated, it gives CASPRGGEICVTEAFF. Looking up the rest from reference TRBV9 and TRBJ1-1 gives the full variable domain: DSGVTQTPKHLITATGQRVTLRCSPRSGDLSVYWYQQSLDQGLQFLIQYYNGEERAKGNILERFSAQQFPDLHSELNLSSLELGDSALYFCASPRGGEICVTEAFFGQGTRLTVV.

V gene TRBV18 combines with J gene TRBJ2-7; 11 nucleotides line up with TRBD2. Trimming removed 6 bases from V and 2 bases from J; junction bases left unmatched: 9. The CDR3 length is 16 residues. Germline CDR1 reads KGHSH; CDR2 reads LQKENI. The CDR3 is CASSPIAGGPTYEQYF. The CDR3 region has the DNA TGTGCCAGCTCTCCTATAGCGGGGGGGCCTACCTACGAGCAGTACTTC.

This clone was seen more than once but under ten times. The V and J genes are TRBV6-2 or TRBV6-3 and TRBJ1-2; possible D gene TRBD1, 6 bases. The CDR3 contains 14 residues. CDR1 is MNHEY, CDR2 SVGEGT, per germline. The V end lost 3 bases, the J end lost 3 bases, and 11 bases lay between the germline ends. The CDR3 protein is CASSYFGGDYGYTF. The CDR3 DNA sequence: TGTGCCAGCAGTTATTTTGGGGGCGACTATGGCTACACCTTC.

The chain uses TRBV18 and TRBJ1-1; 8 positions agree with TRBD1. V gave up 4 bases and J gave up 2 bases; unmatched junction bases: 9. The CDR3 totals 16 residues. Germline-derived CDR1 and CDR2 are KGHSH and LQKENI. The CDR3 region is CASSLGQGGINTEAFF. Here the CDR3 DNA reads TGTGCCAGCTCACTAGGACAGGGAGGGATAAACACTGAAGCTTTCTTT.

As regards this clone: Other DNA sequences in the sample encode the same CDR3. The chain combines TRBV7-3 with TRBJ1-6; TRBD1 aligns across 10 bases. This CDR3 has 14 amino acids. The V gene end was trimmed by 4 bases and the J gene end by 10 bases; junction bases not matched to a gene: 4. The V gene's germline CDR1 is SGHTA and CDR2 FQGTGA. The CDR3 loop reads CASSSGQGRSPLHF. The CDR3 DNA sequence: TGTGCCAGCAGCTCGGGACAGGGGAGGTCACCCCTCCACTTT.

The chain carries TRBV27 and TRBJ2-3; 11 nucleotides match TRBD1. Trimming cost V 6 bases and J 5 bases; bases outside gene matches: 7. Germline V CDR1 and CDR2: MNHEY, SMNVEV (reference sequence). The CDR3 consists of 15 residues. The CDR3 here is CASRSGQGAIDTQYF. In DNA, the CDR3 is TGTGCCAGCAGATCCGGACAGGGGGCGATAGATACGCAGTATTTT.

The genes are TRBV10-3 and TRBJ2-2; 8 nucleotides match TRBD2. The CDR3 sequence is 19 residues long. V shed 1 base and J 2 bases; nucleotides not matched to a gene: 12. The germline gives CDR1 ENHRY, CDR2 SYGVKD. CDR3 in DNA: TGTGCCATCAGTGAGTTGGATAGCGGGACCAACCCCAACACCGGGGAGCTGTTTTTT. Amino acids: CAISELDSGTNPNTGELFF.

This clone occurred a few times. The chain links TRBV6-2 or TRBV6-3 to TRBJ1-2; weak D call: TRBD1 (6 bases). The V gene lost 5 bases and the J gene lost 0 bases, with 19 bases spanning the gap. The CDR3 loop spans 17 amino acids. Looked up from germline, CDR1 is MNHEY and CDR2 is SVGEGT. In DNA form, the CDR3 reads TGTGCCAGCAGTCAATCACCTCTCCGGACAGCTAACTATGGCTACACCTTC. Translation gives CASSQSPLRTANYGYTF.

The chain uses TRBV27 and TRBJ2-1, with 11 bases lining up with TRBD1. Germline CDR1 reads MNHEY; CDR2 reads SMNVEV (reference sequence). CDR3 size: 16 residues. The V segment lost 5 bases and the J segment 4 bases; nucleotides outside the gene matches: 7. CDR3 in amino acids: CASSPQGQGVYNEQFF. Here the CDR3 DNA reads TGTGCCAGCAGTCCCCAGGGACAGGGGGTTTACAATGAGCAGTTCTTC.

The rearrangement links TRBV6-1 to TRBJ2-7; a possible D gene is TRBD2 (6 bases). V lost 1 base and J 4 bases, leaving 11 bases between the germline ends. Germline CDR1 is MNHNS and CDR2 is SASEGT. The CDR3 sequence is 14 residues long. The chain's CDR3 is CASSEGWGRYEQYF. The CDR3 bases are TGTGCCAGCAGTGAAGGGTGGGGGAGGTACGAGCAGTACTTC.

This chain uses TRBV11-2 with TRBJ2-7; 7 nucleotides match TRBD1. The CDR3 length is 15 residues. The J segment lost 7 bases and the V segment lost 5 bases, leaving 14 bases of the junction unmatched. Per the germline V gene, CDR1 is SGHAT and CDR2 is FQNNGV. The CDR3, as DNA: TGTGCCAGCAGCCCTCGGACAGGACGGCTGAGGGAGCAGTACTTC. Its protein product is CASSPRTGRLREQYF.

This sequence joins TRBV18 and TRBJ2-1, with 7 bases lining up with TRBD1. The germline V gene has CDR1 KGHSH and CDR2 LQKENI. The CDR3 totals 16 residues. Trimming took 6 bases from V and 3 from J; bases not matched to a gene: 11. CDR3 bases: TGTGCCAGCTCGGTAACGGGACAGTCGAACTACAATGAGCAGTTCTTC. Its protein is CASSVTGQSNYNEQFF.

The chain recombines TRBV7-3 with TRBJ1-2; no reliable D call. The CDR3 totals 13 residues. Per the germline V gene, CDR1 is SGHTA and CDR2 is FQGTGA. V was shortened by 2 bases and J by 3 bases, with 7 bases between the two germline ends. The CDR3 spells CASSLGPDYGYTF. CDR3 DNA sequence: TGTGCCAGCAGCTTAGGTCCGGACTATGGCTACACCTTC. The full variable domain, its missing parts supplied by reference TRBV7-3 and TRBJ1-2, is GAGVSQTPSNKVTEKGKYVELRCDPISGHTALYWYRQSLGQGPEFLIYFQGTGAADDSGLPNDRFFAVRPEGSVSTLKIQRTERGDSAVYLCASSLGPDYGYTFGSGTRLTVV.

CDR3 in DNA: TGTGCCAGCTATTACTCCACAGGGCGAGCGACTGAAGCTTTCTTT. Translation gives CASYYSTGRATEAFF. V usage is TRBV28 and J usage is TRBJ1-1; perhaps TRBD1 as D (6 bases). Trimming shortened V by 8 bases and J by 5 bases, and 21 bases separated the two germline ends. Germline V CDR1 and CDR2: MDHEN, SYDVKM. The CDR3 has 15 residues.

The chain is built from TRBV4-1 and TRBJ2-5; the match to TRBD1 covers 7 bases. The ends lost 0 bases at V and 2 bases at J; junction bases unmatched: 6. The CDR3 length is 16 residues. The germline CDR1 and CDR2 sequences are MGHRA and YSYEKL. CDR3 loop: CASSQDRDSRQETQYF. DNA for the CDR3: TGCGCCAGCAGCCAAGATCGGGACAGCAGACAAGAGACCCAGTACTTC.

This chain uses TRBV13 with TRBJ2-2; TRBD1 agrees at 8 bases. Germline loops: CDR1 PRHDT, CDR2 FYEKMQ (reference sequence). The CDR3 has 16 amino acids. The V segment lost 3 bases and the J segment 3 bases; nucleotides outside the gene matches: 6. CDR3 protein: CASSFYVGQDTGELFF. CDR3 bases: TGTGCCAGCAGCTTTTATGTGGGACAGGACACCGGGGAGCTGTTTTTT. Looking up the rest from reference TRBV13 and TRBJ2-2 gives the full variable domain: AAGVIQSPRHLIKEKRETATLKCYPIPRHDTVYWYQQGPGQDPQFLISFYEKMQSDKGSIPDRFSAQQFSDYHSELNMSSLELGDSALYFCASSFYVGQDTGELFFGEGSRLTVL.

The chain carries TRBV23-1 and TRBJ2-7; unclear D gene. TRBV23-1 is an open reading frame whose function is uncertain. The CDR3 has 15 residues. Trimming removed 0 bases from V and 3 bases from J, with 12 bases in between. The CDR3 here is CASSQSSRKFYEQYF. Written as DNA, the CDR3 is TGCGCCAGCAGTCAATCTTCCAGAAAATTCTACGAGCAGTACTTC.

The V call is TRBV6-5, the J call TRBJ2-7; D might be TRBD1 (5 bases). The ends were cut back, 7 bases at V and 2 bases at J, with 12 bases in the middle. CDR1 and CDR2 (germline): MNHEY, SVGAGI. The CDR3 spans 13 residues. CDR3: CASNPRVTYEQYF. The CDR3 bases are TGTGCCAGCAACCCCAGGGTAACCTACGAGCAGTACTTC.

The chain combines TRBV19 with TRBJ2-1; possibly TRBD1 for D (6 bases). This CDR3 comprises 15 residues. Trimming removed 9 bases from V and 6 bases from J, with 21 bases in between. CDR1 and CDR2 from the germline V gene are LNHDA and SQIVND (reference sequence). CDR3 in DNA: TGTGCCAGCCTCCCGGGACACAGCAGGAGCAATGAGCAGTTCTTC. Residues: CASLPGHSRSNEQFF.

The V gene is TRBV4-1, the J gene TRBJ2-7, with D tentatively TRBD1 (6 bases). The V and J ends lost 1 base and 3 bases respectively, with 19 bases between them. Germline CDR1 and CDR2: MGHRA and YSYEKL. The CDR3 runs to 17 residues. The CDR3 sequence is CASSQVARGPPNYEQYF. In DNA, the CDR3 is TGCGCCAGCAGCCAAGTGGCCAGGGGCCCCCCCAACTACGAGCAGTACTTC.

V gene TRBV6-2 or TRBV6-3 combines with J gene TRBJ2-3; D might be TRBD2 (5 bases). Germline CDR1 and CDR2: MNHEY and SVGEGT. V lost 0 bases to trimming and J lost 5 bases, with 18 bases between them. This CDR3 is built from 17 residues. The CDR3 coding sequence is TGTGCCAGCAGTTACTCTGCTAGCATCGGGCCAGGAGATACGCAGTATTTT. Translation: CASSYSASIGPGDTQYF.